Listed below are T cell receptor beta chains from one sample, sequenced in a study of blood T cells in healthy people across ages. TCRdb called the 5' RACE reads again in MiXCR, with one record for every CDR3 protein. Of approximately 810,000 distinct CDR3 sequences in the sample, roughly 35% were seen once. Sequencing used blood. These receptor sequences come from a man between 18 and 29 years old in good health. The CDR3 runs from the conserved cysteine through the conserved F or W. Each record gives: CDR3 length, V gene, J gene, CDR3 protein.

length: 14; V: TRBV7-3; J: TRBJ1-1; CDR3: CASSRGQGQSEAFF
length: 18; V: TRBV12-3/TRBV12-4; J: TRBJ2-3; CDR3: CASSTSPRGRGGPDTQYF
length: 11; V: TRBV4-3; J: TRBJ2-1; CDR3: CASSHNNEQFF
length: 14; V: TRBV11-2; J: TRBJ2-3; CDR3: CASSLGTFTDTQYF
length: 13; V: TRBV29-1; J: TRBJ2-3; CDR3: CSAGGASTDTQYF
length: 18; V: TRBV4-2; J: TRBJ2-1; CDR3: CASSQDLSGGRSQETQFF
length: 14; V: TRBV5-1; J: TRBJ2-2; CDR3: CASSLDGATGELFF
length: 14; V: TRBV12-3/TRBV12-4; J: TRBJ1-4; CDR3: CASKLQGAGEKLFF
length: 12; V: TRBV19; J: TRBJ1-5; CDR3: CASSISDQPQHF
length: 13; V: TRBV7-9; J: TRBJ2-5; CDR3: CASSPKSAETQYF
length: 15; V: TRBV6-2/TRBV6-3; J: TRBJ2-1; CDR3: CASSYLSSSYNEQFF
length: 16; V: TRBV20-1; J: TRBJ2-5; CDR3: CSARDIAGGFQETQYF
length: 14; V: TRBV3-1; J: TRBJ2-7; CDR3: CASSQGRGPYEQYF
length: 15; V: TRBV7-9; J: TRBJ2-1; CDR3: CASSPGDSSLNEQFF
length: 15; V: TRBV6-1; J: .; CDR3: CASSEKSGSSYEQYF
length: 15; V: TRBV7-2; J: TRBJ2-3; CDR3: CASSLVGISTDTQYF
length: 16; V: TRBV27; J: TRBJ1-1; CDR3: CASSQNRQRPNTEAFF
length: 14; V: TRBV5-5; J: TRBJ2-7; CDR3: CASSPHGQTYEQYF
length: 14; V: TRBV27; J: TRBJ2-3; CDR3: CASSFFQGQDTQYF
length: 15; V: TRBV27; J: TRBJ1-5; CDR3: CASSRGTGGNQPQHF
length: 12; V: TRBV2; J: TRBJ2-1; CDR3: CASSGLSDEQFF
length: 14; V: TRBV5-1; J: TRBJ2-5; CDR3: CASSLSNGVETQYF
length: 13; V: TRBV7-8; J: TRBJ2-1; CDR3: CASSFNRDNEQFF
length: 15; V: TRBV6-5; J: TRBJ2-3; CDR3: CASSYSTASADTQYF
length: 13; V: TRBV12-5; J: TRBJ2-7; CDR3: CASGCAGGGEQYF
length: 11; V: TRBV6-2/TRBV6-3; J: TRBJ2-1; CDR3: CASTHREQAFF
length: 15; V: TRBV4-1; J: .; CDR3: CASSLRTSSYNEQYF
length: 19; V: TRBV28; J: TRBJ2-1; CDR3: CASSGTGLAGGSLGDEQFF
length: 14; V: TRBV29-1; J: TRBJ1-1; CDR3: CSVEAAVLNTEAFF
length: 14; V: TRBV6-1; J: TRBJ1-2; CDR3: CASSEAVGLGGYTF
length: 16; V: TRBV4-1; J: TRBJ2-2; CDR3: CASSQEPGLEVGELFF
length: 13; V: TRBV9; J: TRBJ2-3; CDR3: CASSPRPTDTQYF
length: 13; V: TRBV7-8; J: TRBJ2-5; CDR3: CASSLEAPLAQYF
length: 15; V: TRBV20-1; J: TRBJ2-7; CDR3: CSARYIRDLPYEQYF
length: 13; V: TRBV30; J: TRBJ1-1; CDR3: CAWSVQGDTEAFF
length: 18; V: TRBV4-1; J: TRBJ2-2; CDR3: CASSQEPSGGLNTGELFF
length: 15; V: TRBV6-5; J: TRBJ1-1; CDR3: CASSYRQGMNTEAFF
length: 15; V: TRBV20-1; J: TRBJ2-2; CDR3: CSASLGAADTGELFF
length: 16; V: TRBV20-1; J: TRBJ1-4; CDR3: CSALILRQAVEEKLFF
length: 14; V: TRBV6-2/TRBV6-3; J: TRBJ2-1; CDR3: CTSSYARSYNEQFF